Below, one TCR beta chain is given with its context. Germline V lookup: CDR1 LGHNT, CDR2 FRNRAP. The CDR3 has 15 amino acids. Trimming removed 5 bases at V and 1 base at J, with 15 bases between. The sample belongs to a study of cytomegalovirus exposure and HLA in healthy donors. Clones were sequenced by immunoSEQ multiplex PCR, and TCRdb holds only the in-frame ones, with some missing. Of about 110,000 clones in the sample, roughly 88% were seen once. This TCR came from a woman aged 25 to 39 in good health and CMV-seropositive. The rearrangement joins TRBV12-5 to TRBJ2-7; tentative D call: TRBD1 (8 bases). The sequencing input was PBMCs. The CDR3 loop reads CASGPGQGGSYEQYF. In DNA, the CDR3 is TGTGCTAGTGGTCCCGGACAGGGAGGGTCCTACGAGCAGTACTTC.